A single sample is the source of the 10 T cell receptor beta chains below, sequenced in a study of T cells after yellow fever vaccination. TCRdb fed the 5' RACE reads into MiXCR, producing one record per CDR3 protein. The sample lists fewer than 350,000 distinct CDR3 sequences, roughly 9.4% occurring once. Sample: PBMCs, taken on the day of the first yellow fever vaccination. The receptors come from a man younger than 35 who received the YFV17D yellow fever vaccine.

This clonotype was observed a handful of times. The J gene is TRBJ2-3, the V gene TRBV5-1, with TRBD1 matching over 7 bases. Per the germline V gene, CDR1 is SGHRS and CDR2 is YFSETQ. V lost 5 bases and J lost 3; bases outside the gene matches: 9. This CDR3 comprises 15 residues. CDR3 nucleotides: TGCGCCAGCAGTCTACAGGGGTTTGGTACAGATACGCAGTATTTT. Its translation is CASSLQGFGTDTQYF.

This clonotype was found a few times. The V gene is TRBV10-3, the J gene TRBJ2-3; D is possibly TRBD1 or TRBD2 (5 bases each). Germline V lookup: CDR1 ENHRY, CDR2 SYGVKD. V lost 2 bases and J lost 0, with 27 bases in between. This CDR3 spans 21 amino acids. CDR3: CAISERKSTTGTHISTDTQYF. The CDR3 DNA reads TGTGCCATCAGTGAGCGGAAATCTACCACCGGGACCCACATTAGCACAGATACGCAGTATTTT.

This clonotype was seen only a few times. V usage is TRBV29-1 and J usage is TRBJ1-2; 12 bases are shared with TRBD1. From germline, CDR1 is SQVTM and CDR2 ANQGSEA. V gave up 7 bases and J gave up 8 bases; unmatched junction bases: 11. CDR3 length equals 14 residues. This chain's CDR3 is CSGDDGTGGLGYTF. DNA for the CDR3: TGCAGCGGGGATGATGGGACAGGGGGCTTGGGCTACACCTTC.

The chain links TRBV9 to TRBJ2-7, with TRBD1 matching over 10 bases. This CDR3 is 16 amino acids long. Germline lookup yields CDR1 SGDLS and CDR2 YYNGEE. The V gene end was trimmed by 0 bases and the J gene end by 9 bases; junction bases not matched to a gene: 12. In DNA form, the CDR3 reads TGTGCCAGCAGCGTAGCTTCGGGACAGGGGATTTTTCGGCAGTACTTC. Translating it yields CASSVASGQGIFRQYF. Based on the CDR3 plus reference TRBV9 and TRBJ2-7, the full variable domain is DSGVTQTPKHLITATGQRVTLRCSPRSGDLSVYWYQQSLDQGLQFLIQYYNGEERAKGNILERFSAQQFPDLHSELNLSSLELGDSALYFCASSVASGQGIFRQYFGPGTRLTVT.

This clonotype turned up a few times. The chain recombines TRBV12-5 with TRBJ2-7; TRBD1 aligns across 7 bases. CDR3 length: 23 amino acids. The J segment lost 0 bases and the V segment lost 2 bases, leaving 28 bases of the junction unmatched. CDR1 and CDR2 from the germline V gene are LGHNT and FRNRAP. CDR3 DNA sequence: TGTGCTAGTGGTTTGAGGCTTCCCGACCTCCGGCTTAGACAGGGTCCCTACTCCTACGAGCAGTACTTC. Translating gives CASGLRLPDLRLRQGPYSYEQYF.

At least ten counts were recorded for this clonotype. The chain combines TRBV12-3 or TRBV12-4 with TRBJ1-2; no definite D call. Trimming stripped 3 bases from V and 2 bases from J, with 7 bases between. The CDR3 is made up of 13 amino acids. CDR3 nucleotides: TGTGCCAGCAGTTTGCGGATGAACTATGGCTACACCTTC. Its translation: CASSLRMNYGYTF.

There are a few counts of this clonotype. The chain combines TRBV4-2 with TRBJ2-1; TRBD2 matches at 7 bases. CDR1 and CDR2 (germline): LGHNA, YNFKEQ. This CDR3 has 16 amino acids. With 3 bases clipped from V and 5 bases from J, the junction kept 10 bases outside the gene matches. The CDR3 DNA reads as TGTGCCAGCAGCCATTCAACGACTAGCCTAAACAATGAGCAGTTCTTC. This gives the protein CASSHSTTSLNNEQFF.

This clonotype came up many times. This chain uses TRBV4-3 with TRBJ1-1, with a tentative D call TRBD1 (5 bases). The CDR3 covers 13 residues. Per germline, CDR1 LGHNA and CDR2 YSLEER. The V end was cut by 0 bases, the J end by 5 bases, with 7 bases between. This chain's CDR3 is CASSQDAGTEAFF. The CDR3 DNA reads TGCGCCAGCAGCCAAGATGCAGGGACTGAAGCTTTCTTT.

This clonotype was counted ten times or more. The chain employs TRBV29-1 and TRBJ2-1; D call uncertain. This CDR3 has 12 residues. V was clipped by 7 bases and J by 2 bases, with 9 bases between them. Germline V gene sequence: CDR1 SQVTM, CDR2 ANQGSEA. CDR3 sequence: CSADRTYNEQFF. For the CDR3, the DNA is TGCAGCGCGGATAGGACCTACAATGAGCAGTTCTTC.

The V and J genes are TRBV3-1 and TRBJ2-3; 11 bases match TRBD2. The CDR3 runs 19 residues. Looked up from germline, CDR1 is LGHDT and CDR2 is YNNKEL (reference sequence). V trimming: 5 bases; J trimming: 3 bases; junction bases outside the gene matches: 16. CDR3 in DNA: TGTGCCAGCAGCGGCCTACTAGCGGGGGCCCATGGAAAAACAGATACGCAGTATTTT. Translation: CASSGLLAGAHGKTDTQYF.